The T cell receptor beta chain described here comes from a study of blood T cell repertoires in COVID-19. For the study at large: Acute and convalescent COVID-19 samples came from the United States, Italy and Spain. PBMCs, B-cell-depleted T cells, or T cells provided the cDNA or gDNA that made up the material.

Generated by immunoSEQ multiplex PCR, the TCRdb table keeps only in-frame clones and is missing some. The sample contains about 470,000 clones, 87% of which appear only once. Germline CDR1 and CDR2: SGHRS and YFSETQ. J was trimmed by 3 bases and V by 4 bases; bases with no gene match: 3. CDR3 length: 14 amino acids. Enrolled through a virtual design, the participants were between about 18 and 100 years of age and came from approximately 25 US areas. This clonotype was obtained from a woman aged 18-30 years who had recovered from COVID-19. Sample: PBMCs or T cells enriched from blood (not recorded which). V gene TRBV5-1 combines with J gene TRBJ1-2; 10 bases map to TRBD1. The chain's CDR3 is CASSPGTGDYGYTF. The CDR3 DNA reads TGCGCCAGCAGCCCGGGGACAGGGGACTATGGCTACACCTTC.